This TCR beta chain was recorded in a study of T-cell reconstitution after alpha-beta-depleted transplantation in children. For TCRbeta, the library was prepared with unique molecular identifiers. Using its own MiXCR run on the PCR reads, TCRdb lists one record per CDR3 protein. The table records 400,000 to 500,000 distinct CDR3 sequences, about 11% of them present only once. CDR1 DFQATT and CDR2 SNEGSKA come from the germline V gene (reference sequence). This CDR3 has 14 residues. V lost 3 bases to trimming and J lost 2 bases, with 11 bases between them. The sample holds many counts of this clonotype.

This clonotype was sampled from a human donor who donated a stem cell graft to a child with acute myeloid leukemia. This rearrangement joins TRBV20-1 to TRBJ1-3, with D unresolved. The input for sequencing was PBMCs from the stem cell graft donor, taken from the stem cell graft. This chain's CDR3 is CSASRQATGNTIYF. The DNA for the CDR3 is TGCAGTGCTAGTCGTCAGGCGACTGGAAACACCATATATTTT.